This record covers a single TCR beta chain. This entry comes from a study of CD8 T cells in Susac syndrome. RNA totalling roughly 0.45 to 1 ug underwent reverse transcription with random hexamers. MiXCR, applied by TCRdb to the immunoSEQ multiplex PCR reads, yields one record per CDR3 protein. Of about 190,000 distinct CDR3 sequences in the sample, under 95% were seen once. The germline V gene has CDR1 SGHRS and CDR2 YFSETQ. V lost 1 base and J lost 5, with 12 bases in between. This CDR3 is built from 14 residues. The sample was CD4+ T cells from PBMCs. The genes are TRBV5-1 and TRBJ1-1; D call uncertain. The sequence derives from a human donor in good health. For the CDR3, the DNA is TGCGCCAGCAGCTTGACCAAGTCAACGACTGAAGCTTTCTTT. Translated, it gives CASSLTKSTTEAFF.